Below, 10 T cell receptor beta chains from the same sample are listed, as sequenced in a study of blood T cell repertoires in COVID-19. TCRdb keeps only in-frame clones here, not all; method: immunoSEQ multiplex PCR. The repertoire holds about 150,000 clones, with roughly 82% as singletons. The sequencing sample was made of peripheral blood. These TCRs come from a human donor in a cohort sampled during active COVID-19.

This clone turned up a few times. The chain couples TRBV7-6 to TRBJ2-2, with 7 bases identical to TRBD1. The germline gives CDR1 SGHVS, CDR2 FNYEAQ. V lost 5 bases and J lost 2; bases outside the gene matches: 8. CDR3 length equals 16 residues. CDR3 sequence reads: CASSPRQGPNTGELFF. CDR3 nucleotide sequence: TGTGCCAGCAGCCCACGACAGGGACCTAACACCGGGGAGCTGTTTTTT.

The rearrangement links TRBV5-6 to TRBJ2-1; 8 positions match TRBD2. This CDR3 is 13 amino acids long. The junction had 8 bases not matched to a gene; V was cut back by 7 bases and J by 8 bases. Germline CDR1 reads SGHDT; CDR2 reads YYEEEE. Here the CDR3 reads CASSVGGEYEQFF. The CDR3, as DNA: TGTGCCAGCTCCGTCGGGGGGGAGTATGAGCAGTTCTTC.

V usage is TRBV3-1 (or the pseudogene TRBV3-2) and J usage is TRBJ1-2; D is uncertain. The V gene lost 0 bases and the J gene lost 7 bases, with 12 bases spanning the gap. CDR1 and CDR2 from the germline V gene are LGHDT and YNNKEL (reference sequence). This CDR3 contains 14 residues. In nucleotides, the CDR3 is TGTGCCAGCAGCCAAGATTTAGGAGATTCTGGCTACACCTTC. It codes for CASSQDLGDSGYTF.

Points on this clone: In the same sample, other DNA sequences code for this CDR3. This sequence joins TRBV9 and TRBJ1-1; D possibly corresponds to TRBD1 (6 bases). V was shortened by 3 bases and J by 0 bases, with 9 bases between the two germline ends. The CDR3 has 14 amino acids. Germline V CDR1 and CDR2: SGDLS, YYNGEE. CDR3 sequence: CASSADRLNTEAFF. The CDR3 DNA is TGTGCCAGCAGCGCGGACAGACTGAACACTGAAGCTTTCTTT.

This clone appeared once. The V call is TRBV10-3, the J call TRBJ2-7, with 10 bases lining up with TRBD1. The CDR3 totals 14 residues. With V trimmed by 3 bases and J by 2 bases, 1 base remained unmatched. Germline V lookup: CDR1 ENHRY, CDR2 SYGVKD. The CDR3 nucleotides read TGTGCCATCAGTGACGGACAGGGGGCCTACGAGCAGTACGTC. Encoded protein: CAISDGQGAYEQYV.

The rearrangement joins TRBV9 to TRBJ2-1, with TRBD2 as a possible D gene (5 bases). The length of the CDR3 is 14 residues. Germline assignment: CDR1 SGDLS and CDR2 YYNGEE. Trimming left V 3 bases short and J 5 bases short, with 12 bases between. The CDR3 sequence is CASSAPGNHNEQFF. In DNA form, the CDR3 reads TGTGCCAGCAGCGCCCCCGGGAACCACAATGAGCAGTTCTTC.

The chain is built from TRBV19 and TRBJ2-7; tentative D call: TRBD1 (6 bases). V lost 3 bases and J lost 5, with 14 bases in between. Germline values: CDR1 LNHDA, CDR2 SQIVND (reference sequence). The CDR3 covers 14 residues. The CDR3 loop reads CASSISDSLDEQYF. The CDR3 DNA sequence: TGTGCCAGTAGTATCTCGGACAGTTTAGACGAGCAGTACTTC.

This chain connects TRBV11-2 to TRBJ2-1; TRBD2 aligns across 10 bases. Germline CDR1 reads SGHAT; CDR2 reads FQNNGV. V was pared by 6 bases and J by 0 bases, with 14 bases of the junction left unmatched. This CDR3 spans 19 amino acids. CDR3 amino acids: CASSPEGLAGDLSYNEQFF. The DNA of the CDR3 is TGTGCCAGCAGTCCAGAAGGCCTAGCGGGAGACCTCTCCTACAATGAGCAGTTCTTC.

The chain recombines TRBV5-6 with TRBJ1-1; 8 positions agree with TRBD1. Germline V lookup: CDR1 SGHDT, CDR2 YYEEEE. Unmatched junction bases numbered 10, after V lost 4 bases and J lost 5 bases. This CDR3 spans 15 amino acids. CDR3 region: CASSEPGQGKTEAFF. CDR3 bases: TGTGCCAGCAGCGAACCCGGACAGGGAAAAACTGAAGCTTTCTTT.

The rearrangement links TRBV30 to TRBJ2-1; 7 bases fit TRBD1. The germline gives CDR1 GTSNPN, CDR2 SVGIG (reference sequence). There are 14 residues in the CDR3. J lost 4 bases, V lost 2 bases, and 5 bases had no gene match. The CDR3 coding sequence is TGTGCCTGGAGTCCGGGGACAGAGTACAATGAGCAGTTCTTC. This gives the protein CAWSPGTEYNEQFF.